The rows below give T cell receptor beta chains drawn from one sample of a study of shared clonotypes between healthy human individuals. This table comes from immunoSEQ multiplex PCR, and its TCRdb copy is limited to in-frame clones, with some not included. The table records around 750,000 clones, approximately 74% of them present only once. Sequenced: memory CD4+ T cells sorted from blood. These receptors came from a woman between 25 and 40 years old in good health. CDR3s leave out the opening cysteine and the closing phenylalanine or tryptophan.

>TRBV7-2|TRBJ2-7
ASSAQAGQAYEQY
>TRBV9|TRBJ2-7
ASSVGVGGRAEEQY
>TRBV2|TRBJ2-2
ASRETNTGELF
>TRBV11-3|TRBJ2-7
ASSLDTSGRYEQY
>TRBV11-2|TRBJ1-3
ASSLGPQGARGNTIY
>TRBV5-4|TRBJ1-4
ASSFGGGTNEKLF
>TRBV5-1|TRBJ2-3
ASSLAQGPSTDTQY
>TRBV27|TRBJ1-2
ASRQEGELGGYT
>TRBV4-1|TRBJ2-6
ASSLSSGANVLT
>TRBV18|TRBJ2-1
ASSPSTSGMGNEQF
>TRBV18|TRBJ2-7
ASSPRQGTYEQY
>TRBV10-1|TRBJ1-2
ASSDRGTSGYT
>TRBV5-1|TRBJ2-7
ASSLVGTSGEQY
>TRBV7-9|TRBJ2-2
ASSRTQTGELF
>TRBV27|TRBJ2-7
ASRDWRTGGYEQY
>TRBV19|TRBJ2-5
ASSITSGKETQY
>TRBV5-1|TRBJ1-1
ASSPGGETEAF
>TRBV11-2|TRBJ1-4
ASSLAAATNEKLF
>TRBV30|TRBJ2-7
AIRTGVSYEQY
>TRBV6-1|TRBJ2-1
ASSPPGTSFEQF
>TRBV25-1|TRBJ2-1
ASTGLANANSYNEQF